These 9 T cell receptor beta chains originate from one sample sequenced in a study of OX40 agonist ivuxolimab in advanced cancers. Libraries were constructed by the immunoSEQ multiplex PCR assay. The clones in this table, taken by TCRdb from immuneACCESS, are in-frame only. Not every clone is retained; where verified, under half of the shortfall comes from an unresolved V gene, and the cause of the rest is unknown. Across this sample there are 60,000 to 100,000 clones, with 94% seen only once. About a fifth of the sample is taken by the ten largest. The starting material was CD4+ or CD8+ T cells sorted from blood, obtained in a trial of the OX40 agonist ivuxolimab. The receptors stem from an adult with an advanced solid tumor such as melanoma, head and neck, liver or kidney cancer.

The CDR3 spells CASSSGRTYQPQHF. CDR3 DNA: TGTGCCAGCAGCTCCGGACGGACTTATCAGCCCCAGCATTTT. The chain employs TRBV5-6 and TRBJ1-5; D gene uncertain. CDR1 and CDR2 from the germline V gene are SGHDT and YYEEEE. The ends were cut back, 3 bases at V and 5 bases at J, with 12 bases in the middle. The CDR3 spans 14 residues.

The V call is TRBV6-5, the J call TRBJ2-2, with 7 bases matching TRBD1. CDR1 and CDR2 from the germline V gene are MNHEY and SVGAGI. The CDR3 covers 14 residues. J was trimmed by 1 base and V by 7 bases; bases with no gene match: 3. CDR3 sequence (DNA): TGTGCCAGCAAGCAGGGGGTGAACACCGGGGAGCTGTTTTTT. It translates to CASKQGVNTGELFF.

This clone has a single count. V usage is TRBV6-5 and J usage is TRBJ2-3; D is unclear. The CDR3 contains 14 residues. The ends were cut back, 6 bases at V and 1 base at J, with 11 bases in the middle. The V gene's germline CDR1 is MNHEY and CDR2 SVGAGI. The CDR3 DNA follows: TGTGCCAGCAGCCTACTCCGGGGCACAGATACGCAGTATTTT. It codes for CASSLLRGTDTQYF.

The chain combines TRBV10-2 with TRBJ2-1, with TRBD1 matching 8 bases. V lost 5 bases, J lost 10 bases, and 13 bases stayed unmatched. The germline V gene encodes CDR1 WSHSY and CDR2 SAAADI. This CDR3 has 15 residues. CDR3 in amino acids: CASSLDRGSSWEQFF. The CDR3 DNA sequence: TGCGCCAGCAGTTTAGACAGGGGTAGTTCATGGGAGCAGTTCTTC.

In DNA, the CDR3 is TGTGCCAGCAGCTTACCCCGCCGGGACAGGGAGATGAACACTGAAGCTTTCTTT. Translation: CASSLPRRDREMNTEAFF. The chain uses TRBV7-8 and TRBJ1-1, with 9 bases identical to TRBD1. J was trimmed by 0 bases and V by 2 bases; bases with no gene match: 10. The CDR3 extends over 18 amino acids. Germline V lookup: CDR1 SGHVS, CDR2 FQNEAQ.

This chain connects TRBV6-5 to TRBJ2-7; 8 bases are shared with TRBD1. Germline-derived CDR1 and CDR2 are MNHEY and SVGAGI. Unmatched junction bases numbered 6, after V lost 2 bases and J lost 12 bases. The CDR3 is made up of 12 amino acids. Here the CDR3 reads CASSYPGQGLYF. In nucleotides, the CDR3 is TGTGCCAGCAGTTACCCCGGACAGGGCCTGTACTTC.

This clone was observed once. The chain is built from TRBV6-5 and TRBJ2-5; perhaps D is TRBD1 or TRBD2 (5 bases each). Trimming took 2 bases from V and 6 from J, leaving 13 bases between them. Germline CDR1 is MNHEY and CDR2 is SVGAGI. This CDR3 is built from 14 residues. In nucleotides, the CDR3 is TGTGCCAGCAGTTACCAGCTGGGGGAGAAGACCCAGTACTTC. It is translated as CASSYQLGEKTQYF.

The J gene is TRBJ1-1, the V gene TRBV6-6; no firm D call. Deletions cut 7 bases from V and 1 base from J, with 10 bases between. The germline CDR1 and CDR2 sequences are MNHNY and SVGAGI (reference sequence). The CDR3 loop spans 13 amino acids. The CDR3 DNA reads TGTGCCAGCACTCAGCACCAGAACACTGAAGCTTTCTTT. This translates into CASTQHQNTEAFF.

The gene calls are TRBV7-9 and TRBJ2-1; maybe TRBD2 (6 bases). This CDR3 comprises 15 residues. Trimming shortened V by 5 bases and J by 8 bases, and 19 bases separated the two germline ends. Germline V gene lookup returns CDR1 SEHNR and CDR2 FQNEAQ (reference sequence). The CDR3 bases are TGTGCCAGCAGCCCTCGGGGGATCACCACGTATGAGCAGTTCTTC. It encodes CASSPRGITTYEQFF.